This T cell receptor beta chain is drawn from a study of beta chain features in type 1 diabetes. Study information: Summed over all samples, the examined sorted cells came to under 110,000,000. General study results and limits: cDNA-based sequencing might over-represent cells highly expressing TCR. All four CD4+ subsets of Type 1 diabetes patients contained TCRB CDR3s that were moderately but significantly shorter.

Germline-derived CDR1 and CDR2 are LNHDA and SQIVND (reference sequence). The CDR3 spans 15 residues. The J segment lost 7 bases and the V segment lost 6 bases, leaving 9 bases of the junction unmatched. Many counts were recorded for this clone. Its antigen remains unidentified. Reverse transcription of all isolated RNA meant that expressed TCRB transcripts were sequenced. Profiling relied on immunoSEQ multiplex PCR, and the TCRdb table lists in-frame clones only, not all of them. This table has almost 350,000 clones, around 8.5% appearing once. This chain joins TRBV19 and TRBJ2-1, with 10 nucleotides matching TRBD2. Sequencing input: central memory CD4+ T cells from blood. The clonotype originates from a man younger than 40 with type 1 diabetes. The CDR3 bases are TGTGCCAGTAGCCAGATAGCGGGGGGTCCGAATGAGCAGTTCTTC. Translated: CASSQIAGGPNEQFF.